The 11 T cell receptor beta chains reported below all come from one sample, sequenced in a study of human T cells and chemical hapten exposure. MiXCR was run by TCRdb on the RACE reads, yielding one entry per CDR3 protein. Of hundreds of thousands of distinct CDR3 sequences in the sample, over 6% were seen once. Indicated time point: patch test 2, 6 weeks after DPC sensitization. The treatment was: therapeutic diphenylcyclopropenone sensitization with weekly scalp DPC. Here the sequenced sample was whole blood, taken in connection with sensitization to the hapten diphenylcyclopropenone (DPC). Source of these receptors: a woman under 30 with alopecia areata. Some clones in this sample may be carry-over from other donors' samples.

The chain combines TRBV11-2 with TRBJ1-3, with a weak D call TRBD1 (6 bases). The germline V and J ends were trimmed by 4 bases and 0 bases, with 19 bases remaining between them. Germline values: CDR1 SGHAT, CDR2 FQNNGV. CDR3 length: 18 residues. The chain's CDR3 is CASSSKALGGSSGNTIYF. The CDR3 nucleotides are TGTGCCAGCAGCTCGAAGGCCTTAGGGGGAAGCTCTGGAAACACCATATATTTT.

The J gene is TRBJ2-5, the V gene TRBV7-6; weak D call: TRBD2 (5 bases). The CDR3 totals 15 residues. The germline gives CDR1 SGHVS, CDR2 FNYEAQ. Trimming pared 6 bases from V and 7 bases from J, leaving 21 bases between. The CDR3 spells CASSPVLPGLGTQYF. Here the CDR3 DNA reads TGTGCCAGCAGTCCTGTACTACCGGGGTTGGGGACCCAGTACTTC. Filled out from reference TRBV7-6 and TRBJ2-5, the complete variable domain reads GAGVSQSPRYKVTKRGQDVALRCDPISGHVSLYWYRQALGQGPEFLTYFNYEAQQDKSGLPNDRFSAERPEGSISTLTIQRTEQRDSAMYRCASSPVLPGLGTQYFGPGTRLLVL.

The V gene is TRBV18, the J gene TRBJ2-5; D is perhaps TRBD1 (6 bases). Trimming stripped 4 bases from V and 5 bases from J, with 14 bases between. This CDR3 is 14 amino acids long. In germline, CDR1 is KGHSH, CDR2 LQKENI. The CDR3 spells CASSLREGEETQYF. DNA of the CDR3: TGTGCCAGCTCACTACGCGAGGGGGAGGAGACCCAGTACTTC.

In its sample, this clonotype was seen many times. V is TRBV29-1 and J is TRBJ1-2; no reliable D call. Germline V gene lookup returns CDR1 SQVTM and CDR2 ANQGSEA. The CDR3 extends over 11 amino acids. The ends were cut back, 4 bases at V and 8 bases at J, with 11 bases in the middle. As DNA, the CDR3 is TGCAGCGTTGTACAAGTTTGGGGCTACACCTTC. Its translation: CSVVQVWGYTF.

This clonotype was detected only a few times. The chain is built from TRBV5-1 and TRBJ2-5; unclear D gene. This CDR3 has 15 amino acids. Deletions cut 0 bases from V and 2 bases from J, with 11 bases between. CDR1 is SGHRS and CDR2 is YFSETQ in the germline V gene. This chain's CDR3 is CASSLGAGEQETQYF. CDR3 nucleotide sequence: TGCGCCAGCAGCTTGGGAGCTGGCGAGCAAGAGACCCAGTACTTC.

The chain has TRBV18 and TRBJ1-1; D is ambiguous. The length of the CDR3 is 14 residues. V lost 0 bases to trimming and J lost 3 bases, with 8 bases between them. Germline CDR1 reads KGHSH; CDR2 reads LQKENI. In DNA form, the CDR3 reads TGTGCCAGCTCACCACCGGGCATGGACACTGAAGCTTTCTTT. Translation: CASSPPGMDTEAFF.

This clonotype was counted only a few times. The DNA of the CDR3 is TGTGCCAGCAGTTTCGGGGGGGCACACCGCACAGATACGCAGTATTTT. Amino acid sequence: CASSFGGAHRTDTQYF. This rearrangement joins TRBV12-3 or TRBV12-4 to TRBJ2-3; 8 positions match TRBD2. The CDR3 loop spans 16 amino acids. Losses at the gene ends were 3 bases for V and 1 base for J; bases not matched to a gene: 6.

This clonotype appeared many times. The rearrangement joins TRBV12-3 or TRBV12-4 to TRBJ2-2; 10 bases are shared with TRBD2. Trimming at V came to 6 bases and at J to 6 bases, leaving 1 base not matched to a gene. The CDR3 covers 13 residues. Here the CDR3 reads CASRLAGAGELFF. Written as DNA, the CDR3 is TGTGCCAGCAGGCTAGCGGGGGCCGGGGAGCTGTTTTTT.

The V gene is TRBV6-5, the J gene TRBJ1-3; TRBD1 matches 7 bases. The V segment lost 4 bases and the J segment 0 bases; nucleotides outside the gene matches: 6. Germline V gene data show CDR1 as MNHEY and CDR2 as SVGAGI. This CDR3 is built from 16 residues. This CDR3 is CASSSTGISSGNTIYF. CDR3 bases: TGTGCCAGCAGTTCGACAGGGATCTCCTCTGGAAACACCATATATTTT.

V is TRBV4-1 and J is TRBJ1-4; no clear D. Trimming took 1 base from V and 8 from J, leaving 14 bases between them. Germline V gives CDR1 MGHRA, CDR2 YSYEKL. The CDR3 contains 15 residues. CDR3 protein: CASSQGPGPLEKLFF. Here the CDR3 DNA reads TGCGCCAGCAGCCAAGGTCCGGGCCCCCTAGAAAAACTGTTTTTT.

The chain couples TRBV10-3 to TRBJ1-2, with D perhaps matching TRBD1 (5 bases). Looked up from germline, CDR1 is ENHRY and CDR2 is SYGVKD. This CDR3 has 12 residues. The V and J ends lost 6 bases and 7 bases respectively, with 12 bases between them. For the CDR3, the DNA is TGTGCCATCAGGGAAGGTCAGGGTGGCTACACCTTC. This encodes CAIREGQGGYTF.